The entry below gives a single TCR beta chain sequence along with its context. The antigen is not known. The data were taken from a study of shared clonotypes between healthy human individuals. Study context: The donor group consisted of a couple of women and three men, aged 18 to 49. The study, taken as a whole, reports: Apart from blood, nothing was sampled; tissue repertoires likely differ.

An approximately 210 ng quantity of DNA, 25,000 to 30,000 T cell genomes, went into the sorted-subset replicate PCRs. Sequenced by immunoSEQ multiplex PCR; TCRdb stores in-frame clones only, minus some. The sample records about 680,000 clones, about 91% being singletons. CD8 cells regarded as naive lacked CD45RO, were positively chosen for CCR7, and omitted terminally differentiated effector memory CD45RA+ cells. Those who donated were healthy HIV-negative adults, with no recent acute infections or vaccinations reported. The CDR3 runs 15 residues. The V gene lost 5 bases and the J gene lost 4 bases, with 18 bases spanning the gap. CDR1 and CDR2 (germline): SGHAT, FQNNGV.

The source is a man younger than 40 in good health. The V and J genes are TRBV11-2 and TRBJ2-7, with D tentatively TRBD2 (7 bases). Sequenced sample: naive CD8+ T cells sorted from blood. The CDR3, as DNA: TGTGCCAGCAGCCTGGGGGCGGGAGCGGGTTACGAGCAGTACTTC. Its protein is CASSLGAGAGYEQYF. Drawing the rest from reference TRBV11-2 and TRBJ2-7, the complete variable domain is EAGVAQSPRYKIIEKRQSVAFWCNPISGHATLYWYQQILGQGPKLLIQFQNNGVVDDSQLPKDRFSAERLKGVDSTLKIQPAKLEDSAVYLCASSLGAGAGYEQYFGPGTRLTVT.